Below are 19 T cell receptor beta chains sequenced from a single sample in a study of cytomegalovirus exposure and HLA in healthy donors. The PCR had 60 Vbeta and 13 Jbeta primers. Assay: immunoSEQ multiplex PCR; the TCRdb copy retains only in-frame clones and omits some. The sample has about 240,000 clones, 75% to 85% seen once. The sequenced sample was PBMCs. The receptors come from a woman aged 55-75 years in good health and CMV-seropositive.

The chain has TRBV11-3 and TRBJ2-3; 10 nucleotides agree with TRBD1. The CDR3 is 15 residues long. The J segment lost 6 bases and the V segment lost 3 bases, leaving 6 bases of the junction unmatched. The V gene's germline CDR1 is SGHNT and CDR2 YENEEA. The CDR3: CASSLGQGSWDTQYF. CDR3 in DNA: TGTGCCAGCAGCTTGGGACAGGGGAGTTGGGATACGCAGTATTTT.

The J gene is TRBJ2-1, the V gene TRBV7-9, with TRBD2 matching over 13 bases. The CDR3 extends over 15 amino acids. The trim removed 4 bases at V and 9 bases at J, leaving 6 bases unmatched. CDR1 is SEHNR, CDR2 FQNEAQ, per germline (reference sequence). The DNA for the CDR3 is TGTGCCAGCAGCTCCGGACTAGCGGGAGCAGGTGAGCAGTTCTTC. It specifies CASSSGLAGAGEQFF.

The chain has TRBV9 and TRBJ1-2; 7 nucleotides line up with TRBD1. This CDR3 region has 15 residues. J lost 8 bases, V lost 0 bases, and 10 bases had no gene match. The germline V gene has CDR1 SGDLS and CDR2 YYNGEE. CDR3 amino acids: CASSVGTTGLGGYTF. The DNA for the CDR3 is TGTGCCAGCAGCGTAGGGACGACAGGGCTCGGGGGCTACACCTTC.

The V gene is TRBV18, the J gene TRBJ2-5, with D hard to call. V shed 3 bases and J shed 5 bases, with 4 bases lying between them. Germline lookup yields CDR1 KGHSH and CDR2 LQKENI. This CDR3 is built from 11 residues. The CDR3: CASSPGETQYF. DNA of the CDR3: TGTGCCAGCTCACCCGGGGAGACCCAGTACTTC.

V and J are TRBV15 and TRBJ2-5, with D unclear. V was clipped by 4 bases and J by 2 bases, with 5 bases between them. The CDR3 consists of 12 residues. CDR1 is LNHNV, CDR2 YYDKDF, per germline (reference sequence). The CDR3 region has the DNA TGTGCCACCAGCAAAACTCAAGAGACCCAGTACTTC. Its protein product is CATSKTQETQYF.

The V call is TRBV5-1, the J call TRBJ1-1; TRBD1 matches at 7 bases. Germline CDR1 reads SGHRS; CDR2 reads YFSETQ. V trimming: 1 base; J trimming: 1 base; junction bases outside the gene matches: 1. There are 14 residues in the CDR3. The CDR3 loop reads CASSLQGGNTEAFF. The CDR3 DNA sequence: TGCGCCAGCAGCTTGCAGGGGGGGAACACTGAAGCTTTCTTT.

The chain employs TRBV27 and TRBJ2-7; the D gene is possibly TRBD2 (5 bases). The V end lost 5 bases, the J end lost 5 bases, and 19 bases lay between the germline ends. The length of the CDR3 is 15 residues. Germline values: CDR1 MNHEY, CDR2 SMNVEV (reference sequence). Written as DNA, the CDR3 is TGTGCCAGCAGTCCCTCGGGCGGGTTGAGACACGAGCAGTACTTC. Amino acid sequence: CASSPSGGLRHEQYF.

The chain combines TRBV7-9 with TRBJ2-5; possible D gene TRBD1, 6 bases. CDR3 length: 15 amino acids. Germline CDR1 is SEHNR and CDR2 is FQNEAQ (reference sequence). Trimming took off 5 bases at V and 5 bases at J, with 18 bases between the two ends. CDR3 DNA: TGTGCCAGCAGCCAACAGGGTCTGGGTAGTGAGACCCAGTACTTC. Its translation: CASSQQGLGSETQYF.

The V gene is TRBV5-1, the J gene TRBJ1-1, with D maybe TRBD1 (5 bases). The V end lost 8 bases, the J end lost 3 bases, and 26 bases lay between the germline ends. Germline CDR1 and CDR2: SGHRS and YFSETQ. This CDR3 has 17 amino acids. The CDR3 DNA sequence: TGCGCCAGTCAGGCGGTAGGGGCCGGGGGTAGTGACACTGAAGCTTTCTTT. It yields the protein CASQAVGAGGSDTEAFF.

The chain uses TRBV19 and TRBJ2-5; 9 bases fit TRBD1. Trimming removed 5 bases from V and 5 bases from J; junction bases left unmatched: 9. The V gene's germline CDR1 is LNHDA and CDR2 SQIVND (reference sequence). The CDR3 consists of 15 residues. The CDR3 reads CASSFWTGVYETQYF. The CDR3 region has the DNA TGTGCCAGTAGTTTCTGGACAGGGGTGTATGAGACCCAGTACTTC.

CDR3 protein: CASSPTSRVEQFF. In DNA form, the CDR3 reads TGTGCCAGCTCGCCGACTAGCCGCGTTGAGCAGTTCTTC. This chain joins TRBV18 and TRBJ2-1; 7 nucleotides align to TRBD2. The CDR3 runs 13 residues. Per the germline V gene, CDR1 is KGHSH and CDR2 is LQKENI. Unmatched junction bases numbered 8, after V lost 6 bases and J lost 9 bases.

The chain joins TRBV25-1 to TRBJ2-3, with D perhaps matching TRBD1 (5 bases). The germline V and J ends were trimmed by 7 bases and 2 bases, with 10 bases remaining between them. The CDR3 totals 13 residues. CDR1 is MGHDK and CDR2 is SYGVNS in the germline V gene. CDR3 nucleotides: TGTGCCAGCATGGACATTTTCACAGATACGCAGTATTTT. This translates into CASMDIFTDTQYF.

The chain has TRBV5-4 and TRBJ2-1, with 9 bases aligning to TRBD2. Looked up from germline, CDR1 is SGHNT and CDR2 is YYREEE (reference sequence). V lost 0 bases to trimming and J lost 0 bases; unmatched junction nucleotides: 1. CDR3 size: 16 residues. The CDR3 here is CASSLASGTSYNEQFF. The CDR3 nucleotides read TGTGCCAGCAGCTTGGCTAGCGGGACCTCCTACAATGAGCAGTTCTTC.

A word on this clone: Other DNA variants within this sample encode the same CDR3. The chain recombines TRBV29-1 with TRBJ2-2; 9 bases fit TRBD1. The germline V gene encodes CDR1 SQVTM and CDR2 ANQGSEA. V shed 4 bases, J shed 4 bases, and the junction held 4 bases outside the gene matches. The CDR3 is 14 residues long. The CDR3: CSVGDRGSTGELFF. As DNA, the CDR3 is TGCAGCGTTGGAGACAGGGGGAGCACCGGGGAGCTGTTTTTT.

This chain uses TRBV7-2 with TRBJ1-2; perhaps TRBD1 as D (6 bases). Trimming stripped 5 bases from V and 4 bases from J, with 11 bases between. The CDR3 extends over 13 amino acids. CDR1 and CDR2 (germline): SGHTA, FQGNSA. The CDR3 protein is CASSKAGAYGYTF. The CDR3 nucleotides read TGTGCCAGCAGCAAAGCAGGGGCCTATGGCTACACCTTC. Using reference TRBV7-2 and TRBJ1-2 for the parts outside the CDR3, the full variable domain is GAGVSQSPSNKVTEKGKDVELRCDPISGHTALYWYRQSLGQGLEFLIYFQGNSAPDKSGLPSDRFSAERTGGSVSTLTIQRTQQEDSAVYLCASSKAGAYGYTFGSGTRLTVV.

The genes are TRBV11-2 and TRBJ2-1; D gene ambiguous. The CDR3 length is 13 residues. Looked up from germline, CDR1 is SGHAT and CDR2 is FQNNGV. V lost 7 bases and J 5 bases, leaving 12 bases between the germline ends. CDR3 coding DNA: TGTGCCAGCAAGGCTCGAGGAGACAATGAGCAGTTCTTC. It translates to CASKARGDNEQFF.

The chain couples TRBV5-1 to TRBJ2-5, with TRBD1 matching 8 bases. This CDR3 spans 15 amino acids. V gave up 4 bases and J gave up 4 bases; unmatched junction bases: 9. In germline, CDR1 is SGHRS, CDR2 YFSETQ. CDR3 protein: CASSLIGQGLETQYF. DNA for the CDR3: TGCGCCAGCAGCCTCATAGGACAGGGCTTAGAGACCCAGTACTTC.

As DNA, the CDR3 is TGTGCCAGCAAAAACACAGGGAGACGAGGCTACACCTTC. Translated, it gives CASKNTGRRGYTF. The chain uses TRBV6-6 and TRBJ1-2; perhaps TRBD1 as D (6 bases). Trimming pared 7 bases from V and 8 bases from J, leaving 17 bases between. The CDR3 totals 13 residues. Germline V gene lookup returns CDR1 MNHNY and CDR2 SVGAGI (reference sequence).

The J gene is TRBJ2-7, the V gene TRBV6-5, with TRBD1 identical over 9 bases. Trimming at V came to 5 bases and at J to 3 bases, leaving 8 bases not matched to a gene. This CDR3 is 15 amino acids long. Germline-derived CDR1 and CDR2 are MNHEY and SVGAGI. The CDR3 DNA sequence: TGTGCCAGCAGTGCCCCGGGACAGGGTATCTACGAGCAGTACTTC. This gives the protein CASSAPGQGIYEQYF.